This record looks at one T cell receptor beta chain sequence and its context. The sequenced fragment ends 3 residues before the CDR3 boundary, so the rest is inferred from the germline J gene. Each participant carried one incident cervical HPV16 infection only. The data originate from a study of T cells in women clearing cervical HPV infection. Germline CDR1 reads SGHRS; CDR2 reads YFSETQ. Trimming removed 4 bases from V and 5 bases from J, with 13 bases in between. The CDR3 spans 15 residues. Some clones are missing from TCRdb's copy, which holds only in-frame ones; the method was immunoSEQ multiplex PCR. This repertoire comprises over 25,000 clones; its ten largest clones make up 20% to 25%.

This receptor was taken from a woman between 18 and 70 years old with a cervical HPV16 infection that either progressed to CIN3+ or cleared (not recorded which). The rearrangement joins TRBV5-1 to TRBJ2-6, with D hard to call. The sequenced material came from blood buffy coat. The DNA read from the CDR3 is TGCGCCAGCAGCCATGACTTGTTTCGGGCCAACGTC. As protein: CASSHDLFRANV. The complete CDR3 reads CASSHDLFRANVLTF.